This TCR beta chain was retrieved from a study of T cells after yellow fever vaccination. This clonotype was detected only a few times. TCRdb fed the 5' RACE reads into MiXCR, producing one record per CDR3 protein. This table holds roughly 48,000 distinct CDR3 sequences, approximately 7% found once. Overall study results and limits: The secondary response showed a weaker magnitude and a faster peak, day 5 versus 15.

V lost 6 bases to trimming and J lost 7 bases; unmatched junction nucleotides: 12. This CDR3 has 14 residues. Germline assignment: CDR1 SQVTM and CDR2 ANQGSEA. The clonotype was recovered from a man younger than 35 who received the YFV17D yellow fever vaccine. This chain joins TRBV29-1 and TRBJ2-1; the match to TRBD2 covers 7 bases. Sequenced material: CD8+ T cells not binding an NS4B(214-222) dextramer, sorted from PBMCs, taken approximately 40 days after the first yellow fever vaccination. CDR3 region: CSVRIGGGPNEQFF. The CDR3 coding sequence is TGCAGCGTACGCATTGGCGGGGGTCCAAATGAGCAGTTCTTC.